This record covers a single TCR beta chain. These data belong to a study of blood T cell repertoires in COVID-19. Study at large: Sites in the United States, Italy and Spain provided acute and convalescent COVID-19 samples.

The authors' processing: Estimation of nucleated cell counts relied on the amplification of reference gene primers. Measured with immunoSEQ multiplex PCR; TCRdb has only the in-frame clones, and not every one. D and trimming were read from the DNA, whereas the V and J calls and clone size are those reported in that table. The table has fewer than 85,000 clones, more than 60% seen once. V lost 1 base, J lost 10 bases, and 9 bases stayed unmatched. This CDR3 contains 16 residues. Germline V gives CDR1 MGHRA, CDR2 YSYEKL. This TCR came from a woman older than 75 with active or convalescent COVID-19. The specimen sequenced was peripheral blood. V is TRBV4-1 and J is TRBJ2-1, with 11 positions matching TRBD2. The CDR3, as DNA: TGCGCCAGCAGCCAAGTAGCGGGGGGGCGACCTCAGGAGCAGTTCTTC. Amino acid sequence: CASSQVAGGRPQEQFF.